The clone carrying this TCR beta chain was counted at least ten times. Its antigen is unidentified. This specimen comes from a study of identical twins. Study-wide results and limits: Abundant cord blood beta clonotypes carried fewer insertions; memory repertoires showed none. Researchers reported weaker excess twin sharing in beta out-of-frame sequences.

The germline V gene has CDR1 SGHAT and CDR2 FQNNGV. CDR3 length: 16 residues. V gave up 2 bases and J gave up 7 bases, with 18 bases separating them. Template switching, a step in the protocol, added a universal primer site, and cDNA carried unique molecular identifiers. Via MiXCR, TCRdb re-called the 5' RACE reads, giving one row per CDR3 protein. The data show approximately 230,000 distinct CDR3 sequences, about an eighth seen once. The genes are TRBV11-2 and TRBJ2-1; possible D gene TRBD2, 7 bases. This receptor was taken from a woman aged 18-29 years in good health. Sequenced material: memory (CD45RO+) T cells sorted from blood. This CDR3 is CASSLLLLGRGNEQFF. The DNA for the CDR3 is TGTGCCAGCAGCTTACTTCTACTGGGGAGGGGGAATGAGCAGTTCTTC.